This T cell receptor beta chain appears in the sequencing data of a study of regulatory T cells in long-lasting Graves disease. Findings of the study overall: Persistent disease was associated with favored TRBV28 usage and with favored use of TRBJ1-2 and TRBJ2-5. The number of shared public clonotypes was higher in persistent patients (around 2,700) than new patients (around 960). Persistent Graves' disease cases displayed lower TCR diversity than newly diagnosed ones.

Construction of TCR beta libraries relied on iRepertoire HTBI primers and on Arm-PCR targeting CDR3 regions. In TCRdb, the multiplex PCR reads were re-called with MiXCR into one record per CDR3 protein. The top ten hold around 13% of the sample, which has about 460,000 distinct CDR3 sequences, about 20% seen once. Time point defined: persistent/refractory GD, antithyroid drugs over 5 years with positive TRAb. There was RNA extracted from PBMCs, and the TCR library was made from it. From an endocrinology department in Xi'an, China, came the patients. This CDR3 has 15 amino acids. Trimming left V 6 bases short and J 5 bases short, with 14 bases between. Germline V gene data show CDR1 as LGHNA and CDR2 as YSLEER. With regard to this clonotype: Its specificity is unknown.

The source of this sequence is a female donor with Graves disease. The source was peripheral blood mononuclear cells (PBMCs), collected when the disease was refractory, from a patient treated with antithyroid drugs. The rearrangement links TRBV4-3 to TRBJ1-6; no reliable D call. For the CDR3, the DNA is TGCGCCAGCAGTAGCCGACCATCTAATAATTCACCCCTCCACTTT. This gives the protein CASSSRPSNNSPLHF.